This TCR beta chain was captured by sequencing in a study of cytomegalovirus exposure and HLA in healthy donors. Whole-study results and caveats: There were several of the most significant clusters that appeared linked to common viral pathogens in a later analysis. Cytomegalovirus status, reportedly, was diagnosed with high specificity and sensitivity by the classifier. Generally TCR sequences proved uncommon, though certain public TCRs appeared in numerous donors.

The PCR employed 60 Vbeta primers together with 13 Jbeta primers. Original methodology: Counted up in a later analysis, unique TCR beta chains came to some 75 million, with around 10 million shared. Clones were read by immunoSEQ multiplex PCR, and TCRdb kept only the in-frame ones, dropping some. V, J and clone size were drawn from that table, and D and trimming were deduced from the DNA. Of some 110,000 clones listed, 60% to 85% are singletons. This clone was recorded once. The target antigen is unknown. V lost 7 bases to trimming and J lost 4 bases; unmatched junction nucleotides: 12. The CDR3 runs to 16 residues. Germline V gene lookup returns CDR1 LNHDA and CDR2 SQIVND (reference sequence).

The sequence derives from a man aged 35 to 55 in good health and CMV-seronegative. The sequenced material came from PBMCs. The chain couples TRBV19 to TRBJ2-2, with 7 bases lining up with TRBD1. The CDR3: CASIRGQGVATGELFF. Here the CDR3 DNA reads TGTGCCAGTATCAGAGGGCAGGGGGTAGCCACCGGGGAGCTGTTTTTT.